The sequence of this TCR beta chain was determined in a study of vaccination effects on CD4 cells after COVID-19. Looking at the study overall: Antigen-specific CD4+ T cells were first expanded with viral peptide pools by the ViraFEST assay and only then sequenced. After vaccination, a few convalescent patients were sampled at early and late time points. The study, taken as a whole, reports: Convalescent patients were scarce, and early post-infection timepoints were absent. Clones from infection and from vaccination both contracted markedly late after vaccination.

At the end of over 8 days of culture, CD4+ T cells were isolated. PCR confirmed that the person was infected with SARS-CoV-2 between March and December 2020. Participants were given two doses of BNT162b2 or mRNA-1273 vaccine. Germline loops: CDR1 SGHTA, CDR2 FQGNSA. The V and J ends lost 5 bases and 0 bases, in that order; junction bases with no gene match: 7. The CDR3 length is 17 residues. Comment on this clone: The antigen is unknown.

Sequencing used immunoSEQ multiplex PCR; TCRdb keeps in-frame clones, though not all of them. The table shows tens of thousands of clones, with around 80% occurring only once. The V gene is TRBV7-2, the J gene TRBJ2-6, with 7 positions matching TRBD2. The specimen was CD4+ T cells from PBMCs cultured without peptide, collected after COVID-19 vaccination. The source of this sequence is a human donor who had a prior SARS-CoV-2 infection. The DNA of the CDR3 is TGTGCCAGCAGCCAGAGTAGCGGGTACTCTGGGGCCAACGTCCTGACTTTC. Translating it yields CASSQSSGYSGANVLTF.